The rows below give T cell receptor beta chains drawn from one sample of a study of blood T cells in healthy people across ages. Via MiXCR, TCRdb re-called the 5' RACE reads, giving one row per CDR3 protein. The sample includes 650,000 to 800,000 distinct CDR3 sequences, around 43% seen only once; the top ten take 15% to 25%. Material: blood. The receptors stem from a man aged 55 to 69 in good health. Both conserved end residues are part of each CDR3. The order of the fields is clone size, J gene, V gene, D gene, CDR3 protein, CDR3 DNA. The D gene is left open where the match is weak. Rows give clone size only sometimes, using once, few, many, or a class for an expanded clone.

clone size: .; J gene: TRBJ2-7; V gene: TRBV5-6; D gene: TRBD1; CDR3 protein: CASSLGQGNPYEQYF; CDR3 DNA: TGTGCCAGCAGCCTCGGACAGGGGAACCCCTACGAGCAGTACTTC
clone size: .; J gene: TRBJ1-2; V gene: TRBV7-9; D gene: .; CDR3 protein: CASSFPRGFYGYTF; CDR3 DNA: TGTGCCAGCAGCTTCCCCCGGGGTTTCTATGGCTACACCTTC
clone size: .; J gene: TRBJ2-6; V gene: TRBV9; D gene: .; CDR3 protein: CASSVEGTGSFGANVLTF; CDR3 DNA: TGTGCCAGCAGCGTAGAAGGGACGGGGAGTTTCGGGGCCAACGTCCTGACTTTC
clone size: few; J gene: TRBJ2-3; V gene: TRBV25-1; D gene: TRBD2; CDR3 protein: CASSELTPGLAGDHTDTQYF; CDR3 DNA: TGTGCCAGCAGTGAATTGACTCCGGGACTAGCGGGGGACCACACAGATACGCAGTATTTT
clone size: .; J gene: TRBJ2-1; V gene: TRBV7-2; D gene: .; CDR3 protein: CASSPHRDYEQFF; CDR3 DNA: TGTGCCAGCAGCCCCCACCGGGACTATGAGCAGTTCTTC
clone size: .; J gene: TRBJ1-2; V gene: TRBV4-3; D gene: .; CDR3 protein: CASSQDLGPGLSYGYTF; CDR3 DNA: TGCGCCAGCAGCCAAGATTTGGGGCCTGGGCTATCTTATGGCTACACCTTC
clone size: .; J gene: TRBJ2-3; V gene: TRBV29-1; D gene: .; CDR3 protein: CSVVQRTDTQYF; CDR3 DNA: TGCAGCGTTGTACAGCGCACAGATACGCAGTATTTT
clone size: .; J gene: TRBJ2-3; V gene: TRBV6-1; D gene: .; CDR3 protein: CASSEAASTYTQYF; CDR3 DNA: TGTGCCAGCAGTGAAGCTGCCTCCACGTATACGCAGTATTTT
clone size: .; J gene: TRBJ2-3; V gene: TRBV4-3; D gene: TRBD2; CDR3 protein: CASSRTSGGPVPQYF; CDR3 DNA: TGCGCCAGCAGCCGGACTAGCGGGGGCCCAGTCCCGCAGTATTTT
clone size: once; J gene: TRBJ2-3; V gene: TRBV6-1; D gene: TRBD2; CDR3 protein: CASRSGLAGENTDTQYF; CDR3 DNA: TGTGCCAGCAGATCGGGACTAGCGGGGGAGAACACAGATACGCAGTATTTT
clone size: .; J gene: TRBJ1-1; V gene: TRBV5-1; D gene: TRBD1; CDR3 protein: CASSFRQGSNTEAFF; CDR3 DNA: TGCGCCAGCAGCTTTAGACAGGGGTCGAACACTGAAGCTTTCTTT
clone size: few; J gene: TRBJ2-5; V gene: TRBV5-1; D gene: .; CDR3 protein: CASSARDTKQETQYF; CDR3 DNA: TGCGCCAGCAGCGCCCGGGACACGAAACAAGAGACCCAGTACTTC
clone size: .; J gene: TRBJ2-7; V gene: TRBV5-6; D gene: TRBD2; CDR3 protein: CASGTLAGKISYEQYF; CDR3 DNA: TGTGCCAGCGGAACCTTAGCGGGGAAAATATCCTACGAGCAGTACTTC
clone size: .; J gene: TRBJ2-3; V gene: TRBV6-6; D gene: .; CDR3 protein: CASSYQDVRDTQYF; CDR3 DNA: TGTGCCAGCAGTTACCAGGACGTACGAGATACGCAGTATTTT
clone size: .; J gene: TRBJ2-7; V gene: TRBV5-1; D gene: TRBD1; CDR3 protein: CASSGWDSGTYEQYF; CDR3 DNA: TGCGCCAGCAGCGGGTGGGACAGCGGAACCTACGAGCAGTACTTC
clone size: .; J gene: TRBJ1-2; V gene: TRBV20-1; D gene: .; CDR3 protein: CSATNRVSGYTF; CDR3 DNA: TGCAGTGCTACTAACAGGGTCAGTGGCTACACCTTC
clone size: .; J gene: TRBJ1-2; V gene: TRBV30; D gene: .; CDR3 protein: CAWSAPPDRGYGYTF; CDR3 DNA: TGTGCCTGGAGTGCCCCTCCAGACAGAGGCTATGGCTACACCTTC
clone size: .; J gene: TRBJ2-5; V gene: TRBV7-9; D gene: .; CDR3 protein: CASSFTGVGETQYF; CDR3 DNA: TGTGCCAGCAGCTTCACCGGGGTGGGAGAGACCCAGTACTTC
clone size: .; J gene: TRBJ2-7; V gene: TRBV5-1; D gene: TRBD2; CDR3 protein: CASSITSGGFEQYF; CDR3 DNA: TGCGCCAGCAGCATTACTAGCGGGGGATTCGAGCAGTACTTC
clone size: .; J gene: TRBJ2-6; V gene: TRBV21-1; D gene: .; CDR3 protein: CASIRTTTTGTKSGANVLTF; CDR3 DNA: TGTGCCAGCATCCGAACAACAACGACAGGGACTAAGTCTGGGGCCAACGTCCTGACTTTC
clone size: .; J gene: TRBJ2-1; V gene: TRBV4-1; D gene: .; CDR3 protein: CASSQDTWVNEQFF; CDR3 DNA: TGCGCCAGCAGCCAAGATACGTGGGTAAATGAGCAGTTCTTC
clone size: .; J gene: TRBJ2-1; V gene: TRBV28; D gene: TRBD2; CDR3 protein: CASSFNRGERNEQFF; CDR3 DNA: TGTGCCAGCAGTTTTAATCGGGGGGAGCGGAATGAGCAGTTCTTC
clone size: .; J gene: TRBJ2-4; V gene: TRBV11-2; D gene: .; CDR3 protein: CASSLADRQNLGNIQYF; CDR3 DNA: TGTGCCAGCAGCTTAGCCGACCGTCAGAACCTCGGAAACATTCAGTACTTC
clone size: .; J gene: TRBJ2-1; V gene: TRBV6-2/TRBV6-3; D gene: TRBD2; CDR3 protein: CATRAGGPSQFF; CDR3 DNA: TGTGCCACCAGGGCGGGGGGGCCTAGTCAGTTCTTC
clone size: once; J gene: TRBJ2-7; V gene: TRBV7-2; D gene: .; CDR3 protein: CASSLSRGVHYNEQYF; CDR3 DNA: TGTGCCAGCAGCTTATCCCGAGGCGTCCATTACAATGAGCAGTACTTC
clone size: .; J gene: TRBJ1-5; V gene: TRBV27; D gene: TRBD1; CDR3 protein: CASRQGNDNQPQHF; CDR3 DNA: TGTGCCAGCCGACAGGGTAACGACAATCAGCCCCAGCATTTT
clone size: few; J gene: TRBJ2-3; V gene: TRBV10-3; D gene: .; CDR3 protein: CAIGRSNTDTQYF; CDR3 DNA: TGTGCCATCGGACGGTCAAACACAGATACGCAGTATTTT
clone size: few; J gene: TRBJ1-2; V gene: TRBV29-1; D gene: TRBD1; CDR3 protein: CSAEGQGYGYTF; CDR3 DNA: TGCAGCGCCGAGGGACAGGGGTATGGCTACACCTTC
clone size: .; J gene: TRBJ1-1; V gene: TRBV6-5; D gene: .; CDR3 protein: CASSYTGLNTEAFF; CDR3 DNA: TGTGCCAGCAGTTACACAGGCTTGAACACTGAAGCTTTCTTT
clone size: .; J gene: TRBJ2-7; V gene: TRBV19; D gene: TRBD2; CDR3 protein: CASSIVGSGEAEQYF; CDR3 DNA: TGTGCCAGTAGTATAGTGGGTAGCGGGGAAGCCGAGCAGTACTTC
clone size: .; J gene: TRBJ2-5; V gene: TRBV7-2; D gene: .; CDR3 protein: CASSLAAGEETQYF; CDR3 DNA: TGTGCCAGCAGCTTAGCCGCAGGGGAAGAGACCCAGTACTTC
clone size: few; J gene: TRBJ2-1; V gene: TRBV9; D gene: TRBD1; CDR3 protein: CASSVVGTGLDEQFF; CDR3 DNA: TGTGCCAGCAGCGTAGTTGGGACAGGGCTCGATGAGCAGTTCTTC
clone size: few; J gene: TRBJ1-6; V gene: TRBV6-1; D gene: .; CDR3 protein: CASSEGQDPPLHF; CDR3 DNA: TGTGCCAGCAGTGAAGGGCAGGACCCACCCCTCCACTTT
clone size: few; J gene: TRBJ1-2; V gene: TRBV4-1; D gene: .; CDR3 protein: CASSTGAGGYGYTF; CDR3 DNA: TGCGCCAGCAGCACCGGGGCTGGGGGCTATGGCTACACCTTC
clone size: few; J gene: TRBJ2-3; V gene: TRBV12-3/TRBV12-4; D gene: TRBD2; CDR3 protein: CASSYPERGGWDTQYF; CDR3 DNA: TGTGCCAGCAGTTACCCCGAGCGGGGGGGCTGGGATACGCAGTATTTT
clone size: .; J gene: TRBJ2-7; V gene: TRBV2; D gene: .; CDR3 protein: CASTLDAYEQYF; CDR3 DNA: TGTGCCAGCACACTAGATGCCTACGAGCAGTACTTC
clone size: .; J gene: TRBJ1-1; V gene: TRBV19; D gene: .; CDR3 protein: CASSSGNQRPLAFF; CDR3 DNA: TGTGCCAGTAGCTCGGGGAACCAGCGACCGCTAGCTTTCTTT
clone size: .; J gene: TRBJ2-1; V gene: TRBV10-3; D gene: TRBD2; CDR3 protein: CAISESARGSYNEQFF; CDR3 DNA: TGTGCCATCAGTGAGTCGGCGCGGGGGTCCTACAATGAGCAGTTCTTC
clone size: .; J gene: TRBJ1-6; V gene: TRBV27; D gene: .; CDR3 protein: CASSLYRGNSPLHF; CDR3 DNA: TGTGCCAGCAGTTTATATAGGGGGAATTCACCCCTCCACTTT
clone size: once; J gene: TRBJ2-3; V gene: TRBV5-6; D gene: .; CDR3 protein: CASSLRRSALTDTQYF; CDR3 DNA: TGTGCCAGCAGCTTGAGGAGGAGCGCTTTGACAGATACGCAGTATTTT
clone size: once; J gene: TRBJ1-6; V gene: TRBV27; D gene: .; CDR3 protein: CASSFIAGQYNSPLHF; CDR3 DNA: TGTGCCAGCAGTTTTATCGCAGGGCAATATAATTCACCCCTCCACTTT